This is a list of T cell receptor beta chains from one sample in a study of T cells after yellow fever vaccination. Each CDR3 protein is one row after TCRdb ran MiXCR on the 5' RACE reads. The sample yields 50,000 or so distinct CDR3 sequences, approximately 6.9% seen once. The material sequenced was CD8+ T cells sorted from PBMCs, taken on the day of the first yellow fever vaccination. The receptors originated from a man aged 18 to 29 who received the YFV17D yellow fever vaccine. The CDR3 runs from the conserved cysteine through the conserved F or W. D genes are given only for firm matches. Not all rows give a size; the values are once, few, many and, for expanded clones, a class.

j_call	d_call	clone_size	v_call	cdr3_aa	cdr3_nt
TRBJ2-2	TRBD2	few	TRBV12-3/TRBV12-4	CASRPGLSPTGELFF	TGTGCCAGCAGACCGGGACTATCCCCCACCGGGGAGCTGTTTTTT
TRBJ2-1	NA	NA	TRBV20-1	CSARGAEQFF	TGCAGTGCTAGGGGTGCTGAGCAGTTCTTC
TRBJ1-1	NA	few	TRBV29-1	CSALILTEAFF	TGCAGCGCCCTTATCCTCACTGAAGCTTTCTTT
TRBJ1-2	NA	many	TRBV3-1	CASSQADWDPRSGYTF	TGTGCCAGCAGCCAGGCTGACTGGGACCCCCGAAGTGGCTACACCTTC
TRBJ2-5	NA	few	TRBV6-5	CASSYLGQRDQETQYF	TGTGCCAGCAGTTACTTAGGACAACGAGATCAAGAGACCCAGTACTTC
TRBJ2-5	TRBD1	few	TRBV12-5	CASDRGTGKEETQYF	TGTGCTAGTGACCGGGGGACAGGGAAGGAGGAGACCCAGTACTTC
TRBJ2-3	TRBD1	few	TRBV9	CASSPDRSTDTQYF	TGTGCCAGCAGCCCGGACAGGAGCACAGATACGCAGTATTTT
TRBJ2-6	NA	NA	TRBV20-1	CSAHNRERGGANVLTF	TGCAGTGCTCATAACAGAGAACGGGGAGGGGCCAACGTCCTGACTTTC
TRBJ2-3	NA	many	TRBV12-3/TRBV12-4	CASSGLGGTDTQYF	TGTGCCAGCAGTGGCTTAGGCGGCACAGATACGCAGTATTTT
TRBJ2-7	NA	few	TRBV7-3	CASSPGGHEQYF	TGTGCCAGCAGCCCGGGTGGGCACGAGCAGTACTTC
TRBJ2-7	TRBD1	few	TRBV15	CATKDRVNSYEQYF	TGTGCCACCAAAGACAGGGTAAATTCGTACGAGCAGTACTTC
TRBJ1-5	NA	NA	TRBV7-2	CASSTLTGQPQHF	TGTGCCAGCAGCACCCTGACGGGCCAGCCCCAGCATTTT
TRBJ2-3	NA	many	TRBV24-1	CATSADTDTQYF	TGTGCCACCAGTGCGGACACAGATACGCAGTATTTT
TRBJ2-6	NA	many	TRBV6-5	CASSYYGSGANVLTF	TGTGCCAGCAGTTACTACGGCTCTGGGGCCAACGTCCTGACTTTC
TRBJ1-1	NA	NA	TRBV5-1	CASSYRGNTEAFF	TGCGCCAGCAGCTATCGGGGAAACACTGAAGCTTTCTTT
TRBJ2-3	TRBD1	NA	TRBV11-2	CASSSPDAGTGSTDTQYF	TGTGCCAGCAGCTCCCCGGATGCGGGGACAGGAAGCACAGATACGCAGTATTTT
TRBJ2-1	NA	many	TRBV21-1	CASSKVEGGRRNEQFF	TGTGCCAGCAGCAAAGTAGAGGGGGGTCGACGAAATGAGCAGTTCTTC
TRBJ2-5	NA	many	TRBV12-3/TRBV12-4	CASSADSQETQYF	TGTGCCAGCAGCGCGGACAGCCAAGAGACCCAGTACTTC
TRBJ1-1	NA	NA	TRBV12-3/TRBV12-4	CASSFSRADTEAFF	TGTGCCAGCAGTTTTTCCAGGGCGGACACTGAAGCTTTCTTT
TRBJ2-1	TRBD2	many	TRBV20-1	CSARVAGGGDEQFF	TGCAGTGCTAGAGTAGCGGGGGGAGGCGATGAGCAGTTCTTC
TRBJ1-2	TRBD1	many	TRBV29-1	CSVAGQGADGYTF	TGCAGCGTTGCGGGACAGGGGGCTGATGGCTACACCTTC
TRBJ2-5	NA	few	TRBV19	CASTPADRVDGTQYF	TGTGCCAGTACTCCGGCAGATCGGGTTGACGGGACCCAGTACTTC
TRBJ2-7	NA	NA	TRBV19	CATAFGRTYEQYF	TGTGCCACCGCTTTTGGCAGAACCTACGAGCAGTACTTC
TRBJ2-3	NA	NA	TRBV27	CASSSASSTDTQYF	TGTGCCAGCAGTTCAGCCAGCAGCACAGATACGCAGTATTTT
TRBJ2-6	NA	few	TRBV27	CASSFSGLFGGANVLTF	TGTGCCAGCAGTTTTTCGGGGTTGTTCGGAGGGGCCAACGTCCTGACTTTC
TRBJ1-5	NA	many	TRBV20-1	CSATRQANGNQPQHF	TGCAGTGCTACTCGACAGGCTAACGGCAATCAGCCCCAGCATTTT
TRBJ2-2	NA	many	TRBV6-1	CASTSRANTGELFF	TGTGCCAGCACCTCTCGGGCGAACACCGGGGAGCTGTTTTTT
TRBJ1-2	TRBD1	few	TRBV12-3/TRBV12-4	CASSLEGQGAVNYGYTF	TGTGCCAGCAGTTTAGAGGGACAGGGGGCGGTTAACTATGGCTACACCTTC
TRBJ1-5	NA	once	TRBV29-1	CSVISGASNQPQHF	TGCAGCGTTATTTCGGGGGCCAGCAATCAGCCCCAGCATTTT
TRBJ1-5	NA	many	TRBV6-6	CASNPRGFQPQHF	TGTGCCAGCAACCCGAGGGGGTTTCAGCCCCAGCATTTT
TRBJ2-3	TRBD2	NA	TRBV4-2	CASSQEGLAGYTQYF	TGTGCCAGCAGCCAAGAAGGACTAGCGGGGTATACGCAGTATTTT
TRBJ2-1	NA	many	TRBV11-1	CASSSRPGASYNEQFF	TGTGCCAGCAGCTCTAGACCGGGGGCCTCCTACAATGAGCAGTTCTTC
TRBJ2-5	NA	many	TRBV7-9	CASSPPGYRAGQETQYF	TGTGCCAGCAGCCCGCCGGGCTACAGGGCCGGACAAGAGACCCAGTACTTC
TRBJ2-3	NA	NA	TRBV11-3	CASSLGLTDTQYF	TGTGCCAGCAGCTTGGGACTCACAGATACGCAGTATTTT
TRBJ2-7	NA	few	TRBV6-5	CASSYVAWGYEQYF	TGTGCCAGCAGTTACGTGGCTTGGGGGTACGAGCAGTACTTC
TRBJ1-4	NA	many	TRBV4-2	CASSQDGDVNEKLFF	TGTGCCAGCAGCCAAGATGGGGACGTGAATGAAAAACTGTTTTTT
TRBJ1-4	NA	few	TRBV5-1	CASRPRGTSNEKLFF	TGCGCCAGCAGACCCCGGGGGACATCGAATGAAAAACTGTTTTTT
TRBJ2-2	TRBD2	NA	TRBV10-2	CATIPQRGGRIGELFF	TGCGCCACCATCCCCCAGCGGGGGGGCAGGATCGGGGAGCTGTTTTTT
TRBJ2-3	NA	many	TRBV7-2	CASNSSPDTRSDTQYF	TGTGCCAGCAACTCCAGCCCGGACACCCGGTCAGATACGCAGTATTTT
TRBJ1-1	TRBD1	NA	TRBV29-1	CSVLGTAMNTEAFF	TGCAGCGTCCTTGGGACAGCCATGAACACTGAAGCTTTCTTT
TRBJ1-1	NA	few	TRBV19	CASRGSRQRLKNTEAFF	TGTGCCAGTAGAGGGTCTAGGCAGAGACTCAAGAACACTGAAGCTTTCTTT
TRBJ2-5	NA	NA	TRBV7-2	CASSLVDSLQETQYF	TGTGCCAGCAGCTTAGTTGACAGTCTACAAGAGACCCAGTACTTC
TRBJ2-3	TRBD1	few	TRBV7-2	CASSKRTGTDTQYF	TGTGCCAGCAGCAAGCGGACAGGAACAGATACGCAGTATTTT
TRBJ2-3	NA	many	TRBV6-5	CASSYSDMSDTQYF	TGTGCCAGCAGTTACTCGGACATGTCAGATACGCAGTATTTT
TRBJ2-1	TRBD1	medium-sized	TRBV29-1	CSVEGGDREDNEQFF	TGCAGCGTTGAAGGGGGGGACAGGGAAGACAATGAGCAGTTCTTC
TRBJ1-5	NA	many	TRBV10-3	CAISEGGSNQPQHF	TGTGCCATCAGTGAGGGCGGAAGCAATCAGCCCCAGCATTTT
TRBJ2-1	NA	many	TRBV7-6	CASSLVGLTNEQFF	TGTGCCAGCAGCTTAGTCGGTCTTACTAATGAGCAGTTCTTC
TRBJ1-1	NA	many	TRBV20-1	CSASQGSATEAFF	TGCAGTGCTAGCCAGGGTAGTGCGACTGAAGCTTTCTTT